The 22 T cell receptor beta chains listed next were all sequenced from one sample in a study of T-cell memory formation after mild COVID-19. MiXCR, applied by TCRdb to the 5' RACE reads, yields one record per CDR3 protein. The sample has 200,000 to 250,000 distinct CDR3 sequences, roughly 10% seen once; the top ten hold roughly 3.5%. Specimen: PBMCs or a T cell subset sorted from them (not recorded which). The receptors shown here come from a man younger than 35 who had mild COVID-19 (a few samples of this study predate the infection). Cell type and time point are not known.

This clonotype was detected a few times. The V call is TRBV18, the J call TRBJ2-7, with a tentative D call TRBD1 (6 bases). The CDR3 sequence is 14 residues long. The ends were cut back, 2 bases at V and 2 bases at J, with 10 bases in the middle. Per germline, CDR1 KGHSH and CDR2 LQKENI. The DNA for the CDR3 is TGTGCCAGCTCACCAGGACAGAGTACCTACGAGCAGTACTTC. Protein sequence: CASSPGQSTYEQYF.

This clonotype came up a few times. The chain recombines TRBV12-3 or TRBV12-4 with TRBJ2-3, with 9 bases aligning to TRBD1. Trimming took 6 bases from V and 5 from J; bases not matched to a gene: 9. This CDR3 is 15 amino acids long. CDR3 DNA: TGTGCCAGCAGCAATACAGGGGGCCGGGAAGATACGCAGTATTTT. Its protein product is CASSNTGGREDTQYF.

This chain connects TRBV2 to TRBJ2-1; D is possibly TRBD2 (5 bases). Germline assignment: CDR1 SNHLY and CDR2 FYNNEI. Trimming removed 4 bases at V and 5 bases at J, with 9 bases between. The CDR3 extends over 13 amino acids. CDR3: CASSGPGNNEQFF. CDR3 in DNA: TGTGCCAGCAGTGGGCCGGGGAACAATGAGCAGTTCTTC.

The J gene is TRBJ2-3, the V gene TRBV3-1, with 9 positions matching TRBD2. Per the germline V gene, CDR1 is LGHDT and CDR2 is YNNKEL (reference sequence). CDR3 length equals 15 residues. Unmatched junction bases numbered 4, after V lost 4 bases and J lost 2 bases. In nucleotides, the CDR3 is TGTGCCAGCAGCCTCTTAGCGGGGGACACAGATACGCAGTATTTT. It specifies CASSLLAGDTDTQYF.

The chain couples TRBV21-1 to TRBJ2-3; TRBD1, the table's D call, was not compared with the DNA. TRBV21-1 is a pseudogene segment. The CDR3 totals 18 residues. CDR3 loop: CASSNNRAGSGETDTQYF. DNA of the CDR3: TGTGCCAGCAGCAATAATCGGGCAGGGTCGGGCGAGACAGATACGCAGTATTTT.

The chain links TRBV20-1 to TRBJ2-1; D not certain. CDR3 length: 16 residues. Germline V gives CDR1 DFQATT, CDR2 SNEGSKA (reference sequence). Trimming cost V 0 bases and J 0 bases, with 12 bases left between them. CDR3 in amino acids: CSARDRSSSSYNEQFF. CDR3 DNA sequence: TGCAGTGCTAGAGATCGTAGTTCCAGCTCCTACAATGAGCAGTTCTTC.

The sample holds a few counts of this clonotype. The rearrangement joins TRBV11-2 to TRBJ1-2; unclear D gene. Germline CDR1 is SGHAT and CDR2 is FQNNGV. V was shortened by 0 bases and J by 7 bases, with 12 bases between the two germline ends. The CDR3 runs 14 residues. Here the CDR3 reads CASSLDVGSRGYTF. The CDR3 DNA sequence: TGTGCCAGCAGCTTAGATGTAGGGTCCCGTGGCTACACCTTC.

The sample holds many counts of this clonotype. The CDR3 DNA follows: TGTGCCAGCAGTTACCGGACAGGGGACACTGAAGCTTTCTTT. It translates to CASSYRTGDTEAFF. The chain is built from TRBV6-4 and TRBJ1-1, with TRBD1 matching 9 bases. V lost 5 bases to trimming and J lost 3 bases; unmatched junction nucleotides: 4. The CDR3 length is 14 residues. CDR1 is MRHNA, CDR2 SNTAGT, per germline.

This clonotype turned up a few times. The rearrangement uses TRBV7-2 and TRBJ2-2, with 7 bases aligning to TRBD1. V shed 5 bases and J 7 bases; nucleotides not matched to a gene: 7. This CDR3 contains 14 residues. Germline values: CDR1 SGHTA, CDR2 FQGNSA. CDR3 amino acids: CASSLGQTNGELFF. The DNA for the CDR3 is TGTGCCAGCAGCCTGGGACAGACAAACGGGGAGCTGTTTTTT.

This clonotype was seen a few times. V and J are TRBV7-9 and TRBJ2-5; the D gene is possibly TRBD1 (6 bases). This CDR3 spans 14 amino acids. Germline-derived CDR1 and CDR2 are SEHNR and FQNEAQ (reference sequence). Trimming removed 2 bases at V and 2 bases at J, with 9 bases between. The CDR3 loop is CASSLRTAQETQYF. In nucleotides, the CDR3 is TGTGCCAGCAGCTTACGGACAGCACAAGAGACCCAGTACTTC. The full variable domain, its missing parts supplied by reference TRBV7-9 and TRBJ2-5, is DTGVSQNPRHKITKRGQNVTFRCDPISEHNRLYWYRQTLGQGPEFLTYFQNEAQLEKSRLLSDRFSAERPKGSFSTLEIQRTEQGDSAMYLCASSLRTAQETQYFGPGTRLLVL.

A few counts support this clonotype. V and J are TRBV7-2 and TRBJ1-6; no clear D. CDR3 length: 12 amino acids. Between the trimmed V and J ends, which lost 2 bases and 10 bases, there was a span of 6 bases. Germline V CDR1 and CDR2: SGHTA, FQGNSA. The CDR3 reads CASSLSWSPLHF. The CDR3 bases are TGTGCCAGCAGCTTATCCTGGTCACCCCTCCACTTT.

This clonotype was counted only a few times. This chain connects TRBV20-1 to TRBJ2-5; D is uncertain. The germline gives CDR1 DFQATT, CDR2 SNEGSKA (reference sequence). The V gene lost 4 bases and the J gene lost 7 bases, with 16 bases spanning the gap. This CDR3 contains 13 residues. The CDR3 is CSATAVPIWTQYF. For the CDR3, the DNA is TGCAGTGCTACGGCCGTACCAATTTGGACCCAGTACTTC.

The chain combines TRBV19 with TRBJ2-3; unclear D gene. Trimming cost V 1 base and J 2 bases, with 10 bases left between them. In germline, CDR1 is LNHDA, CDR2 SQIVND (reference sequence). The CDR3 extends over 15 amino acids. CDR3: CASSIADGSTDTQYF. In DNA, the CDR3 is TGTGCCAGTAGTATAGCAGACGGCTCCACAGATACGCAGTATTTT.

A few counts support this clonotype. This chain connects TRBV6-2 or TRBV6-3 to TRBJ2-5; D ambiguous. In germline, CDR1 is MNHEY, CDR2 SVGEGT. The CDR3 has 14 residues. Trimming removed 6 bases at V and 1 base at J, with 12 bases between. CDR3 nucleotide sequence: TGTGCCAGCAGCCAAGCTACTATCCAAGAGACCCAGTACTTC. This translates into CASSQATIQETQYF.

In this sample, this clonotype turned up a few times. The chain recombines TRBV12-3 or TRBV12-4 with TRBJ1-1; 7 bases fit TRBD1. The trim removed 3 bases at V and 10 bases at J, leaving 5 bases unmatched. This CDR3 has 12 amino acids. The chain's CDR3 is CASSFSTGRAFF. For the CDR3, the DNA is TGTGCCAGCAGTTTTTCGACAGGGAGAGCTTTCTTT.

The chain uses TRBV9 and TRBJ1-4; 9 nucleotides match TRBD1. Germline V gene sequence: CDR1 SGDLS, CDR2 YYNGEE. The CDR3 length is 16 residues. V lost 4 bases and J lost 8; bases outside the gene matches: 12. The CDR3 bases are TGTGCCAGCAGCCAAAAGGGGGACAGGGCGTACGAAAAACTGTTTTTT. This codes for CASSQKGDRAYEKLFF.

J is TRBJ1-2 and V is TRBV10-3, with 8 positions matching TRBD1. Per the germline V gene, CDR1 is ENHRY and CDR2 is SYGVKD. V dropped 2 bases and J dropped 8; count of bases not matched to a gene: 4. The CDR3 is 13 residues long. The CDR3 reads CAISEGQGDGYTF. CDR3 in DNA: TGTGCCATCAGTGAGGGACAGGGAGACGGCTACACCTTC.

J is TRBJ1-2 and V is TRBV24-1; 9 nucleotides agree with TRBD1. This CDR3 contains 15 residues. Unmatched junction bases numbered 9, after V lost 4 bases and J lost 7 bases. Germline V lookup: CDR1 KGHDR, CDR2 SFDVKD. The CDR3 coding sequence is TGTGCCACCAGTGACTTATCCGGGACAGGGAGTGGCTACACCTTC. It encodes CATSDLSGTGSGYTF.

The rearrangement joins TRBV5-1 to TRBJ2-5; 9 nucleotides match TRBD2. Germline CDR1 and CDR2: SGHRS and YFSETQ. The CDR3 runs 14 residues. V trimming: 4 bases; J trimming: 7 bases; junction bases outside the gene matches: 8. CDR3 loop: CASSVAGVEGTQYF. CDR3 nucleotides: TGCGCCAGCAGCGTAGCGGGGGTAGAGGGGACCCAGTACTTC.

The chain recombines TRBV6-1 with TRBJ1-1; tentative D call: TRBD1 (5 bases). This CDR3 has 14 amino acids. V lost 2 bases and J 4 bases, leaving 11 bases between the germline ends. Germline CDR1 MNHNS, CDR2 SASEGT. CDR3 region: CASSEQGLGTEAFF. Here the CDR3 DNA reads TGTGCCAGCAGTGAACAGGGACTGGGCACTGAAGCTTTCTTT.

This clonotype was recorded many times. The rearrangement uses TRBV4-3 and TRBJ1-1, with a possible D match to TRBD1 (5 bases). V shed 0 bases and J shed 5 bases, with 13 bases lying between them. CDR1 LGHNA and CDR2 YSLEER come from the germline V gene. This CDR3 region has 15 residues. CDR3 residues: CASSQDSGGGTEAFF. CDR3 nucleotide sequence: TGCGCCAGCAGCCAAGACTCTGGGGGAGGAACTGAAGCTTTCTTT.

This sequence joins TRBV28 and TRBJ1-1, with TRBD1 as a possible D gene (5 bases). Germline lookup yields CDR1 MDHEN and CDR2 SYDVKM. V dropped 5 bases and J dropped 0 bases, with 13 bases sitting between them. The CDR3 has 15 amino acids. CDR3 sequence: CASSPVDRMNTEAFF. In nucleotides, the CDR3 is TGTGCCAGCAGTCCCGTAGACAGAATGAACACTGAAGCTTTCTTT.